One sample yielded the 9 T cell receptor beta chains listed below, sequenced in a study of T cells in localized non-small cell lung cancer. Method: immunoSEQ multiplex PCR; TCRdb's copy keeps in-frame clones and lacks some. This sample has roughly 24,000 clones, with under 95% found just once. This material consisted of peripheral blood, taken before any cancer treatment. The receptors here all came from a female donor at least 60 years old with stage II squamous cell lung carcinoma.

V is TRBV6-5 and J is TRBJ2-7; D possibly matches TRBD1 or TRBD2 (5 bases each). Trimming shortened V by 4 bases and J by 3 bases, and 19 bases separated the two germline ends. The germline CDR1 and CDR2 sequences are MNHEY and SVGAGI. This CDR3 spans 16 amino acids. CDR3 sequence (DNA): TGTGCCAGCAGTTCCGGGATTGGCAGGGTACACTACGAGCAGTACTTC. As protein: CASSSGIGRVHYEQYF.

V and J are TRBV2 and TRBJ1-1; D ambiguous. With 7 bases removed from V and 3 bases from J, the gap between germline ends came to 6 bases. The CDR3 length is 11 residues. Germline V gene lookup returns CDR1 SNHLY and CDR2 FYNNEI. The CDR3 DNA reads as TGTGCCAGCACAGAAGACACTGAAGCTTTCTTT. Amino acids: CASTEDTEAFF. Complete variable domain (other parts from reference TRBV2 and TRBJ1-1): EPEVTQTPSHQVTQMGQEVILRCVPISNHLYFYWYRQILGQKVEFLVSFYNNEISEKSEIFDDQFSVERPDGSNFTLKIRSTKLEDSAMYFCASTEDTEAFFGQGTRLTVV.

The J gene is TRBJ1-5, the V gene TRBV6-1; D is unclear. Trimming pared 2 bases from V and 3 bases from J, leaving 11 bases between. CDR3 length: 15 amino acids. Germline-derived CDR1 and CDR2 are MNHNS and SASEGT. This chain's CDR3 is CASSEPGLINQPQHF. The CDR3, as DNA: TGTGCCAGCAGTGAACCGGGTCTAATCAATCAGCCCCAGCATTTT.

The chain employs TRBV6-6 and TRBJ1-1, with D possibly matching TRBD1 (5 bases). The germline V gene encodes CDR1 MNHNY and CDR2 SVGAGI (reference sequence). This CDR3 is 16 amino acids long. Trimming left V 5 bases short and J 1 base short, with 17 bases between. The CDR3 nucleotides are TGTGCCAGCAGTACGCCCCGGGCGGGGCAGAACACTGAAGCTTTCTTT. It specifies CASSTPRAGQNTEAFF.

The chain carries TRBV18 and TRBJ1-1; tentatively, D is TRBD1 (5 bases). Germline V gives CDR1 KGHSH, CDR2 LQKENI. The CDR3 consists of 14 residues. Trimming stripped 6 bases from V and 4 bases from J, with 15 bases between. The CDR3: CASSTGGGSTEAFF. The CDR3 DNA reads TGTGCCAGCTCGACCGGGGGGGGGTCCACTGAAGCTTTCTTT.

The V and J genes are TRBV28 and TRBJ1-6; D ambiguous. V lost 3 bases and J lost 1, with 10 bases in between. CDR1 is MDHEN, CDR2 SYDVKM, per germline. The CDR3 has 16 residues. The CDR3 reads CASSLVSGSYNSPLHF. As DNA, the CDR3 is TGTGCCAGCAGTTTGGTTTCTGGTTCCTATAATTCACCCCTCCACTTT.

CDR3 protein: CASSREVGTYNEQFF. The CDR3 DNA reads as TGCGCCAGCAGCAGGGAGGTTGGGACTTACAATGAGCAGTTCTTC. This chain joins TRBV5-1 and TRBJ2-1, with D possibly being TRBD2 (6 bases). The CDR3 is 15 amino acids. Germline V gene lookup returns CDR1 SGHRS and CDR2 YFSETQ. Trimming took 4 bases from V and 4 from J, leaving 15 bases between them. The variable domain in full, completed from reference TRBV5-1 and TRBJ2-1, reads KAGVTQTPRYLIKTRGQQVTLSCSPISGHRSVSWYQQTPGQGLQFLFEYFSETQRNKGNFPGRFSGRQFSNSRSEMNVSTLELGDSALYLCASSREVGTYNEQFFGPGTRLTVL.

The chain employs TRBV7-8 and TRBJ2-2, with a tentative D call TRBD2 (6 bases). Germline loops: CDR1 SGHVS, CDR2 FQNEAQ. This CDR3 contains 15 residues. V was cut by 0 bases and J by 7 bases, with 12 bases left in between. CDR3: CASSLAEGWIGELFF. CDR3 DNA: TGTGCCAGCAGCTTAGCGGAGGGTTGGATCGGGGAGCTGTTTTTT.

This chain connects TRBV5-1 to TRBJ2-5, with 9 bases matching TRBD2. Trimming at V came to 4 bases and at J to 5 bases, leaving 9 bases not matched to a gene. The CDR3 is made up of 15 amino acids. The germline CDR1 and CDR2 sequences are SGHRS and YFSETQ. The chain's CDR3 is CASSLLSSGGETQYF. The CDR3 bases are TGCGCCAGCAGCCTCCTCAGCAGCGGGGGGGAGACCCAGTACTTC.